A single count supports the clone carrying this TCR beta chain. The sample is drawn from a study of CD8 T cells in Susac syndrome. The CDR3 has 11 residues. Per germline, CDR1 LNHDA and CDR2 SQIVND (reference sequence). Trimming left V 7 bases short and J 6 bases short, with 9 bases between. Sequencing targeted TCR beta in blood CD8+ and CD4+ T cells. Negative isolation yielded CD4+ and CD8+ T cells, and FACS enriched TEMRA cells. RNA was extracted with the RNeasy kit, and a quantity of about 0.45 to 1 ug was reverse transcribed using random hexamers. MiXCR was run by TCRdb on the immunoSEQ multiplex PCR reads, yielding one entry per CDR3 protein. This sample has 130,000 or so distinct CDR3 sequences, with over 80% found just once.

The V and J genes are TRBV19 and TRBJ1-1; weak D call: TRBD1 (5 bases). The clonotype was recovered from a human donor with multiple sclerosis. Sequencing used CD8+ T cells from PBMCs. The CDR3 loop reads CASTWGPEAFF. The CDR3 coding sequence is TGTGCCAGTACCTGGGGACCTGAAGCTTTCTTT.